This T cell receptor (beta chain) was documented in a study of beta chain features in type 1 diabetes. Looking at the study overall: Sorted cells, more than 95,000,000 in number, were examined across all samples. Study-level points and caveats: Patients and controls would share equally any PCR tilt toward shorter templates.

This clone was observed once. Its antigen remains unidentified. The study reverse transcribed the entire isolated RNA, so it sequenced expressed TCRB transcripts. The assay was immunoSEQ multiplex PCR, and TCRdb's table has in-frame clones only and misses some. The sample records around 500,000 clones, 25% to 35% being singletons. This CDR3 has 14 residues. The V gene's germline CDR1 is SNHLY and CDR2 FYNNEI. V lost 7 bases and J lost 5; bases outside the gene matches: 5. The chain joins TRBV2 to TRBJ2-1; TRBD2 matches at 10 bases. The TCR comes from a man aged 18 to 29 in good health. Sequencing input: naive CD4+ T cells from blood. CDR3 in amino acids: CASKSGRANNEQFF. CDR3 bases: TGTGCCAGCAAAAGCGGGAGGGCCAACAATGAGCAGTTCTTC.